This T cell receptor beta chain was captured in a study of blood T cell repertoires in COVID-19. For the study at large: Sources were T cells, B-cell-depleted T cells, or PBMCs; the material itself was cDNA or gDNA.

V was pared by 0 bases and J by 0 bases, with 2 bases of the junction left unmatched. This CDR3 region has 16 residues. Germline V gene data show CDR1 as SGHNT and CDR2 as YYREEE (reference sequence). In the source study's methods: Using reference gene primer amplification, nucleated cell counts were estimated. Method: immunoSEQ multiplex PCR; TCRdb's copy keeps in-frame clones and lacks some. The V and J calls and clone size come from that table; D and trimming were worked out from the DNA. The data show 320,000 or so clones, approximately 88% seen once. Self-reported history from a screening survey and questionnaire set each donor's cohort. For recovered donors of Cohort 3, there were two negative PCRs, clearance, or symptom resolution.

What was sequenced was PBMCs or T cells enriched from blood (not recorded which). This sequence joins TRBV5-4 and TRBJ2-1; the match to TRBD2 covers 8 bases. The receptor was derived from a man between 25 and 39 years old who had recovered from COVID-19. The CDR3 DNA sequence: TGTGCCAGCAGCTTGGAGCGGGGGAGCTCCTACAATGAGCAGTTCTTC. This codes for CASSLERGSSYNEQFF.